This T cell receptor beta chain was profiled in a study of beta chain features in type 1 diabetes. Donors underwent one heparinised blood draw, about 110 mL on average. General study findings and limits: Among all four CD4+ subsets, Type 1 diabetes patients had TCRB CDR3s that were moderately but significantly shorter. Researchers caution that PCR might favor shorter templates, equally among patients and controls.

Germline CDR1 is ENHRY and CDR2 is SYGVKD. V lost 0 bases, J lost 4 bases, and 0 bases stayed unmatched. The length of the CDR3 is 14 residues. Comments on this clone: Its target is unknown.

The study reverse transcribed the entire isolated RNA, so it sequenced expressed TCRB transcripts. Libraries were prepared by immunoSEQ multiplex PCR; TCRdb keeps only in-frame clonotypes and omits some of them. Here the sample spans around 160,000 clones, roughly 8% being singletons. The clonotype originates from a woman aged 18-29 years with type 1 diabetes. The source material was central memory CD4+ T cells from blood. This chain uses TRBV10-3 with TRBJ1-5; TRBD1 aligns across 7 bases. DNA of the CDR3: TGTGCCATCAGTGAGTCGACAGGGAATCAGCCCCAGCATTTT. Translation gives CAISESTGNQPQHF.